The 8 T cell receptor beta chains in this list originate from one sample, sequenced in a study of CD8+ T cells in alopecia areata. Isolated RNA was reverse transcribed into cDNA used as the sequencing template. Generated by immunoSEQ multiplex PCR, the TCRdb table keeps only in-frame clones and is missing some. The data show roughly 200,000 clones, about 56% seen once. The source material was CD8+ T cells sorted from blood. The origin of the receptors is a human donor in good health.

This clone was picked up many times. The rearrangement joins TRBV6-4 to TRBJ1-2, with 9 bases that match TRBD1. This CDR3 is built from 15 residues. Germline lookup yields CDR1 MRHNA and CDR2 SNTAGT. V dropped 3 bases and J dropped 7; count of bases not matched to a gene: 9. The CDR3 loop is CASSETVGQGGGYTF. Here the CDR3 DNA reads TGTGCCAGCAGTGAAACCGTGGGACAGGGAGGTGGCTACACCTTC.

The table lists this clone with a few counts. The genes are TRBV13 and TRBJ1-6; D not resolved. Germline loops: CDR1 PRHDT, CDR2 FYEKMQ (reference sequence). The V end lost 0 bases, the J end lost 7 bases, and 1 base lay between the germline ends. The CDR3 covers 12 residues. In DNA, the CDR3 is TGTGCCAGCAGCTTAGGAAATTCACCCCTCCACTTT. Its translation is CASSLGNSPLHF.

The chain is built from TRBV2 and TRBJ2-3, with 7 bases lining up with TRBD2. Germline lookup yields CDR1 SNHLY and CDR2 FYNNEI. V shed 8 bases, J shed 2 bases, and the junction held 16 bases outside the gene matches. This CDR3 has 17 residues. The CDR3 region has the DNA TGTGCCAGCCCTGAAGGAGCGGGGCCCGCCTTCACAGATACGCAGTATTTT. Translation gives CASPEGAGPAFTDTQYF.

The chain recombines TRBV13 with TRBJ2-7, with 9 bases that match TRBD1. CDR1 and CDR2 from the germline V gene are PRHDT and FYEKMQ (reference sequence). The CDR3 spans 14 residues. The junction had 6 bases not matched to a gene; V was cut back by 5 bases and J by 4 bases. CDR3: CASSPRTGDYEQYF. The CDR3 bases are TGTGCCAGCAGCCCAAGGACAGGGGATTACGAGCAGTACTTC.

This clone has a handful of counts. V is TRBV19 and J is TRBJ2-1; TRBD1 matches at 7 bases. The CDR3 is 15 residues long. Germline assignment: CDR1 LNHDA and CDR2 SQIVND (reference sequence). The V segment lost 5 bases and the J segment 2 bases; nucleotides outside the gene matches: 6. The CDR3 sequence: CASSQDRTAYNEQFF. DNA for the CDR3: TGTGCCAGTAGTCAGGACAGGACGGCCTACAATGAGCAGTTCTTC.

This CDR3 reads CASSYSNVGYEQYF. The CDR3 nucleotides read TGTGCCAGCAGTTACTCGAACGTAGGGTACGAGCAGTACTTC. J is TRBJ2-7 and V is TRBV6-5; D remains ambiguous. Germline CDR1 reads MNHEY; CDR2 reads SVGAGI. CDR3 length: 14 residues. Between the trimmed V and J ends, which lost 0 bases and 4 bases, there was a span of 10 bases.

This clone showed up just a few times. The J gene is TRBJ2-3, the V gene TRBV29-1, with 13 bases fitting TRBD2. Germline V gives CDR1 SQVTM, CDR2 ANQGSEA. The CDR3 runs 18 residues. The J segment lost 0 bases and the V segment lost 4 bases, leaving 10 bases of the junction unmatched. The chain's CDR3 is CSVVGLAGAQTSTDTQYF. The CDR3 DNA reads TGCAGCGTTGTCGGACTAGCGGGGGCGCAGACTAGCACAGATACGCAGTATTTT.

With respect to this clone: Additional DNA sequences in this sample encode the identical CDR3. The chain joins TRBV10-2 to TRBJ1-5; D unresolved. V lost 2 bases, J lost 7 bases, and 6 bases lay in between. The CDR3 totals 12 residues. Germline-derived CDR1 and CDR2 are WSHSY and SAAADI. The CDR3 is CASSEPGQPQHF. For the CDR3, the DNA is TGCGCCAGCAGTGAGCCGGGGCAGCCCCAGCATTTT.